These T cell receptor beta chains were read from a single sample in a study of cytomegalovirus exposure and HLA in healthy donors. Using immunoSEQ multiplex PCR, the repertoire was profiled, and TCRdb retains in-frame clones only, with some absent. Of approximately 160,000 clones listed, 82% are singletons. The sequenced sample was PBMCs. Receptors were obtained from a male donor in good health and CMV-seronegative. Both conserved end residues are part of each CDR3. The D gene is left open where the match is weak. Only part of the rows carry a size: once, few, many, or a class if the clone is expanded.

TRBV9	.	.	TRBJ2-5	CASSPSQGAETQYF	TGTGCCAGCAGCCCATCACAGGGCGCTGAGACCCAGTACTTC
TRBV5-1	.	.	TRBJ1-6	CASSLQGRRDKIHSPLHF	TGCGCCAGCAGCTTGCAGGGCCGAAGGGACAAAATCCATTCACCCCTCCACTTT
TRBV7-2	.	.	TRBJ2-3	CASSSHQLDTQYF	TGTGCCAGCAGCTCGCACCAGTTGGATACGCAGTATTTT
TRBV4-2	.	TRBD2	TRBJ2-7	CASSQEFLAGAYEQYF	TGTGCCAGCAGCCAAGAATTCCTAGCGGGAGCCTACGAGCAGTACTTC
TRBV7-2	.	.	TRBJ2-7	CASATSGPTYEQYF	TGTGCCAGCGCGACTTCAGGGCCCACCTACGAGCAGTACTTC
TRBV5-1	.	.	TRBJ2-2	CAGREAGTGELFF	TGCGCCGGCAGGGAGGCGGGCACCGGGGAGCTGTTTTTT
TRBV14	.	TRBD2	TRBJ2-7	CASSPHPAGGFEQYF	TGTGCCAGCAGCCCCCACCCAGCGGGAGGGTTTGAGCAGTACTTC
TRBV5-1	.	.	TRBJ2-5	CASSLSLSGTQKTQYF	TGCGCCAGCAGCTTGTCTTTGTCGGGTACCCAAAAGACCCAGTACTTC
TRBV5-1	.	.	TRBJ2-5	CASSSQGQETQYF	TGCGCCAGCAGTTCACAGGGCCAAGAGACCCAGTACTTC
TRBV27	.	.	TRBJ1-1	CASRIQGFGTEAFF	TGTGCCAGCAGGATACAGGGTTTTGGCACTGAAGCTTTCTTT
TRBV28	.	TRBD2	TRBJ2-2	CASSPSGISGELFF	TGTGCCAGCAGCCCAAGCGGGATTTCCGGGGAGCTGTTTTTT
TRBV18	.	.	TRBJ1-6	CASSPDSISPLHF	TGTGCCAGCTCACCGGACAGTATTTCACCCCTCCACTTT
TRBV6-1	.	TRBD1	TRBJ2-7	CASSAPDRGVYEQYF	TGTGCCAGCAGTGCCCCGGACAGGGGAGTTTACGAGCAGTACTTC
TRBV7-9	.	.	TRBJ1-4	CASSLGAVEKLFF	TGTGCCAGCAGCTTAGGAGCCGTTGAAAAACTGTTTTTT
TRBV7-9	.	TRBD1	TRBJ2-7	CASSPPGQGYYEQYF	TGTGCCAGCAGCCCCCCGGGACAGGGCTACTACGAGCAGTACTTC
TRBV7-2	.	.	TRBJ2-3	CASSNRLGAGGTDTQYF	TGTGCCAGCAGCAATAGGCTGGGGGCTGGAGGCACAGATACGCAGTATTTT
TRBV15	.	TRBD2	TRBJ2-7	CATSRDRGVYEQYF	TGTGCCACCAGCAGAGACCGGGGGGTTTACGAGCAGTACTTC
TRBV5-8	.	TRBD1	TRBJ1-4	CASSPDNRGPREKLFF	TGTGCCAGCAGCCCGGATAACAGGGGGCCGAGGGAAAAACTGTTTTTT
TRBV2	.	.	TRBJ1-2	CASIRTGIPYGYTF	TGTGCCAGCATTCGTACAGGAATCCCATATGGCTACACCTTC
TRBV19	.	.	TRBJ1-5	CASSIFGGQGNQPQHF	TGTGCCAGTAGTATATTCGGGGGGCAAGGCAATCAGCCCCAGCATTTT
TRBV9	.	.	TRBJ2-3	CASSVVAGSTDTQYF	TGTGCCAGCAGCGTAGTTGCGGGAAGCACAGATACGCAGTATTTT
TRBV18	.	TRBD2	TRBJ2-7	CASTSLWASGTSSYEQYF	TGTGCCAGCACTAGCCTCTGGGCTAGCGGGACCTCCTCCTACGAGCAGTACTTC
TRBV7-8	.	.	TRBJ2-6	CASSLRGFYGANVLTF	TGTGCCAGCAGCCTCCGAGGCTTCTATGGGGCCAACGTCCTGACTTTC
TRBV7-9	few	TRBD2	TRBJ2-7	CASSQGLAGTYEQYF	TGTGCCAGCAGCCAGGGACTAGCGGGAACCTACGAGCAGTACTTC
TRBV10-3	.	.	TRBJ2-7	CAISEHSYEQYF	TGTGCCATCAGTGAGCACAGCTACGAGCAGTACTTC
TRBV5-1	.	TRBD2	TRBJ2-7	CASSSGDGDYEQYF	TGCGCCAGCAGCAGCGGGGACGGAGACTACGAGCAGTACTTC
TRBV15	.	TRBD1	TRBJ1-2	CATRTGAYGYTF	TGTGCCACCAGGACAGGGGCCTATGGCTACACCTTC
TRBV5-1	.	TRBD2	TRBJ2-3	CASSFRLAGTATDTQYF	TGCGCCAGCAGCTTTCGACTAGCGGGAACAGCCACAGATACGCAGTATTTT
TRBV4-2	.	.	TRBJ1-1	CASSQDLTGGNTEAFF	TGTGCCAGCAGCCAAGATCTAACGGGGGGGAACACTGAAGCTTTCTTT
TRBV6-6	.	.	TRBJ1-5	CASSRWTPDSNQPQHF	TGTGCCAGCAGTAGATGGACACCAGATAGCAATCAGCCCCAGCATTTT
TRBV6-5	.	.	TRBJ1-6	CASSQTGSNSPLHF	TGTGCCAGCAGCCAAACAGGCTCGAATTCACCCCTCCACTTT
TRBV10-1	.	TRBD2	TRBJ2-5	CASSEGTRYQETQYF	TGCGCCAGCAGTGAGGGGACTAGGTACCAAGAGACCCAGTACTTC
TRBV27	few	.	TRBJ1-2	CASLRYGYTF	TGTGCCAGCTTGAGGTATGGCTACACCTTC
TRBV7-8	.	.	TRBJ2-7	CASSSAGIGGSYEQYF	TGTGCCAGCAGCTCCGCTGGGATAGGGGGAAGCTACGAGCAGTACTTC
TRBV6-1	.	.	TRBJ2-3	CASSESQADTQYF	TGTGCCAGCAGTGAATCGCAGGCAGATACGCAGTATTTT
TRBV7-9	.	.	TRBJ2-1	CAILPQRAYNEQFF	TGTGCCATCCTCCCCCAGCGGGCCTACAATGAGCAGTTCTTC
TRBV19	.	TRBD2	TRBJ2-7	CASSYGAGALYPYEQYF	TGTGCCAGTAGTTACGGAGCGGGGGCTTTATACCCCTACGAGCAGTACTTC
TRBV6-5	.	.	TRBJ2-5	CASARQVQETQYF	TGTGCCAGCGCAAGACAGGTCCAAGAGACCCAGTACTTC
TRBV6-5	.	.	TRBJ1-6	CASRGGYNSPLHF	TGTGCCAGCAGGGGAGGATATAATTCACCCCTCCACTTT
TRBV7-9	once	TRBD2	TRBJ2-7	CASTKREIPYEQYF	TGTGCCAGCACAAAGCGGGAGATCCCCTACGAGCAGTACTTC
TRBV19	.	.	TRBJ2-7	CASSIPQGKTYEQYF	TGTGCCAGTAGCATCCCCCAGGGCAAGACCTACGAGCAGTACTTC
TRBV7-2	.	.	TRBJ2-1	CASSFGGGGGEQFF	TGTGCCAGCAGCTTCGGGGGTGGGGGTGGGGAGCAGTTCTTC
TRBV11-3	.	TRBD1	TRBJ2-1	CASSTRQGNEQFF	TGTGCCAGCAGCACGAGACAGGGGAATGAGCAGTTCTTC
TRBV5-1	once	TRBD1	TRBJ2-7	CASSADRAGEQYF	TGCGCCAGCAGCGCTGACAGGGCCGGAGAGCAGTACTTC
TRBV27	.	TRBD1	TRBJ1-2	CASSLGQGAGYTF	TGTGCCAGCAGTTTGGGACAGGGAGCAGGCTACACCTTC
TRBV7-3	.	TRBD1	TRBJ2-7	CASSRDNRGYEQYF	TGTGCCAGCAGCCGAGATAACAGGGGCTACGAGCAGTACTTC
TRBV2	.	.	TRBJ2-7	CASKDSYYEQYF	TGTGCCAGCAAGGACAGTTACTACGAGCAGTACTTC
TRBV5-1	.	.	TRBJ1-1	CASSPGHGNTEAFF	TGCGCCAGCAGCCCCGGACACGGAAACACTGAAGCTTTCTTT
TRBV28	.	.	TRBJ1-1	CASSFSVHNTEAFF	TGTGCCAGCAGTTTTTCTGTACACAACACTGAAGCTTTCTTT
TRBV5-1	.	TRBD2	TRBJ2-4	CASRTSGVANIQYF	TGCGCCAGCAGAACTAGCGGGGTCGCAAACATTCAGTACTTC